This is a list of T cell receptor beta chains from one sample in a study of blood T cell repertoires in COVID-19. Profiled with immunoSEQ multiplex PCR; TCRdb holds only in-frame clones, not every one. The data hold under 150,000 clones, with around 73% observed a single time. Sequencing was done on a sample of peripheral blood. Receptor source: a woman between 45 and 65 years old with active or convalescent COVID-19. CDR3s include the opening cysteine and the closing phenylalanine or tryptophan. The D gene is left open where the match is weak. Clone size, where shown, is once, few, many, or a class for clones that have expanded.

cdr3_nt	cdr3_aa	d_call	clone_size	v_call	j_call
TGCGCCAGCAGCCAAGGGGGAAGGGGGTCCCAAAATGAAAAACTGTTTTTT	CASSQGGRGSQNEKLFF	-	-	TRBV4-3	TRBJ1-4
TGTGCCAGCAGCCGGGGGACAGGGATCACCGGGGAGCTGTTTTTT	CASSRGTGITGELFF	TRBD1	-	TRBV3-1/TRBV3-2	TRBJ2-2
TGCGCCAGCAGCTTCGGCGGGAGCACGTACAATGAGCAGTTCTTC	CASSFGGSTYNEQFF	TRBD2	few	TRBV5-1	TRBJ2-1
TGTGCCAGTAGCCACAGGGATTCGGATTCACCCCTCCACTTT	CASSHRDSDSPLHF	-	-	TRBV19	TRBJ1-6
TGTGCCAGCGCACAGGGGGCGGTCGGTAACTATGGCTACACCTTC	CASAQGAVGNYGYTF	TRBD1	many	TRBV7-2	TRBJ1-2
TGTGCTAGTGGTTTGGTACTTGGACTAGAAGTTGCCTACGAGCAGTACTTC	CASGLVLGLEVAYEQYF	TRBD2	-	TRBV12-5	TRBJ2-7
TGTGCCAGCTCACCACGGGCGGGGGGGCAGGAAGATACGCAGTATTTT	CASSPRAGGQEDTQYF	TRBD2	-	TRBV18	TRBJ2-3
TGTGCCAGTACTCCGACAGGGGTTGGGGCATGGGGCTACACCTTC	CASTPTGVGAWGYTF	TRBD1	-	TRBV19	TRBJ1-2
TGTGCCAGCGTACGACAGGGGAGGAATGGCTACACCTTC	CASVRQGRNGYTF	TRBD1	-	TRBV2	TRBJ1-2
TGTGCCAGCCAGATGTCAGGCTATAATCAGCCCCAGCATTTT	CASQMSGYNQPQHF	-	-	TRBV6-5	TRBJ1-5
TGTGCCAGTAGTGATCCCGCAGGGACTAATGAAAAACTGTTTTTT	CASSDPAGTNEKLFF	-	-	TRBV19	TRBJ1-4
TGTGCCAGCACCGAGGACAGGGGGTCCAATCAGCCCCAGCATTTT	CASTEDRGSNQPQHF	TRBD1	-	TRBV6-5	TRBJ1-5
TGTGCCTGGAGTGTCGGACTCTCCCAAGAGACCCAGTACTTC	CAWSVGLSQETQYF	-	-	TRBV30	TRBJ2-5
TGTGCCAGCAGTGAAAGGGGCCGGACTAGAAGCACAGATACGCAGTATTTT	CASSERGRTRSTDTQYF	TRBD2	-	TRBV2	TRBJ2-3
TGCAGCGTTGGACTGAGGGGGTTTTACAATGAGCAGTTCTTC	CSVGLRGFYNEQFF	-	-	TRBV29-1	TRBJ2-1
TGTGCCTGGAAGGGACAGCTGAACACTGAAGCTTTCTTT	CAWKGQLNTEAFF	TRBD1	-	TRBV30	TRBJ1-1
TGCAGCGTTGAGTCGGGATCGTCCACTGAAGCTTTCTTT	CSVESGSSTEAFF	-	-	TRBV29-1	TRBJ1-1
TGTGCCAGCAGCAAAGGCCCACACACCTACGAGCAGTACTTC	CASSKGPHTYEQYF	-	-	TRBV21-1	TRBJ2-7
TGTGCCAGCACCCTGGGACAGAACACTGAAGCTTTCTTT	CASTLGQNTEAFF	-	-	TRBV2	TRBJ1-1
TGTGCCAGCAGCTTAGTCCAGGGAATCAGGACTGAAGCTTTCTTT	CASSLVQGIRTEAFF	-	-	TRBV7-9	TRBJ1-1
TGTGCCAGCAGCTTAGGAGGGGCTAGCGGGGGGGATACGCAGTATTTT	CASSLGGASGGDTQYF	TRBD2	-	TRBV7-2	TRBJ2-3
TGTGCCAGCAGTCCCACAGTCTCTGGAAACACCATATATTTT	CASSPTVSGNTIYF	-	once	TRBV2	TRBJ1-3
TGTGCCAGCAGCTTAGGATGGTCGCTCAGCCAAGAGACCCAGTACTTC	CASSLGWSLSQETQYF	-	-	TRBV7-2	TRBJ2-5
TGTGCCAGCAGCCTAGGACACAATCAGCCCCAGCATTTT	CASSLGHNQPQHF	-	-	TRBV11-2	TRBJ1-5
TGTGCCAGCAGCGTAGCGGTACTAGCCAAAAACATTCAGTACTTC	CASSVAVLAKNIQYF	-	-	TRBV7-9	TRBJ2-4
TGTGCCAGCTCAACTGGGAACACTGAAGCTTTCTTT	CASSTGNTEAFF	-	few	TRBV18	TRBJ1-1
TGTGCCAGCAGCCAAGATTTCGACGTGGGACGGGGGAACAATGAGCAGTTCTTC	CASSQDFDVGRGNNEQFF	-	-	TRBV4-2	TRBJ2-1
TGTGCCTGGAGATTGCCCGAAAGGCGGCGAAACACCATATATTTT	CAWRLPERRRNTIYF	-	-	TRBV30	TRBJ1-3
TGTGCCAGCAGCGCGAGGGCAGGGGATAGTGGCTACACCTTC	CASSARAGDSGYTF	-	few	TRBV6-5	TRBJ1-2
TGTGCCAGCAGCGTAAAGGGAGGAGGGACTGAAGCTTTCTTT	CASSVKGGGTEAFF	-	-	TRBV6-2/TRBV6-3	TRBJ1-1
TGCGCCAGCAGCTTGGTTGCAGGGGTAGAGACCCAGTACTTC	CASSLVAGVETQYF	-	-	TRBV5-1	TRBJ2-5
TGTGCCAGCAGTGAGGGGACAGGGTGGGCTAAAGAGACCCAGTACTTC	CASSEGTGWAKETQYF	TRBD1	-	TRBV6-1	TRBJ2-5
TGTGCCAGCAGCGGCCGGACAGGGGCGAACACCGGGGAGCTGTTTTTT	CASSGRTGANTGELFF	TRBD1	-	TRBV9	TRBJ2-2
TGTGCCAGCAGCCTCCGACAGGGGGCGAACACTGAAGCTTTCTTT	CASSLRQGANTEAFF	TRBD1	-	TRBV14	TRBJ1-1
TGCGCCAGCTCAGGGGCAAAAACTAATGAAAAACTGTTTTTT	CASSGAKTNEKLFF	-	-	TRBV10-1	TRBJ1-4
TGTGCCACCCTACTCGATGAAAGTTCACCCCTCCACTTT	CATLLDESSPLHF	-	-	TRBV15	TRBJ1-6
TGTGCCAGCAGCGTCCTCCCTGACGGAGGCACCGGGGAGCTGTTTTTT	CASSVLPDGGTGELFF	-	-	TRBV9	TRBJ2-2
TGTGCCAGGGGCGGACTAGCGGGAGGACGGGGCGAGCAGTACTTC	CARGGLAGGRGEQYF	TRBD2	few	TRBV28	TRBJ2-7
TGTGCCAGCAGGGCGGGACTCAACACCGGGGAGCTGTTTTTT	CASRAGLNTGELFF	-	-	TRBV2	TRBJ2-2
TGTGCCAGTCTCGGGAACACTGAAGCTTTCTTT	CASLGNTEAFF	-	once	TRBV19	TRBJ1-1
TGTGCCAGCAGTGAAGGTTCAGGGCTGTATGGCTACACCTTC	CASSEGSGLYGYTF	-	many	TRBV2	TRBJ1-2
TGCAGTGCTAGTCGCGCGGGGGGGCCGTACAATGAGCAGTTCTTC	CSASRAGGPYNEQFF	TRBD2	-	TRBV20-1	TRBJ2-1
TGTGCCAGAAGCTCCAGTAAAAGCGGGGGGCGCACAGATACGCAGTATTTT	CARSSSKSGGRTDTQYF	-	-	TRBV7-5	TRBJ2-3
TGTGCCAGCACGGACAGTAATCAGCCCCAGCATTTT	CASTDSNQPQHF	-	-	TRBV28	TRBJ1-5
TGTGCCAGCACCTCTTCCGGGACTAGCTTGCCCGGGGAGCTGTTTTTT	CASTSSGTSLPGELFF	TRBD2	-	TRBV27	TRBJ2-2
TGCGCCAGCAGTGACCGGACAGGGAATAATTCACCCCTCCACTTT	CASSDRTGNNSPLHF	TRBD1	-	TRBV10-2	TRBJ1-6
TGTGCCAGCACGATGAGGGCGTTGGGCAATCAGCCCCAGCATTTT	CASTMRALGNQPQHF	-	few	TRBV2	TRBJ1-5
TGTGCCGCTGGGAGGGACACCATATATTTT	CAAGRDTIYF	-	-	TRBV12-3/TRBV12-4	TRBJ1-3
TGTGCCAGCTCACTCCGCGACAGGGACTACGAGCAGTACTTC	CASSLRDRDYEQYF	TRBD1	few	TRBV18	TRBJ2-7
TGTGCCAGCACCCTAGTAGCGCCCAGTAGCTCCTATAATTCACCCCTCCACTTT	CASTLVAPSSSYNSPLHF	-	-	TRBV7-2	TRBJ1-6
TGTGCCAGCATCCCCGGGAACACGAACACTGAAGCTTTCTTT	CASIPGNTNTEAFF	-	few	TRBV18	TRBJ1-1